The 27 T cell receptor beta chains in this list originate from one sample, sequenced in a study of cytomegalovirus exposure and HLA in healthy donors. Repertoires were generated with immunoSEQ multiplex PCR, while TCRdb's copy carries only in-frame clones and drops some. The sample has over 130,000 clones, approximately 86% seen once. The sequencing sample was made of PBMCs. The receptors were gathered from a man between 18 and 29 years old in good health and CMV-seropositive.

The chain links TRBV5-1 to TRBJ1-3; 7 bases line up with TRBD1. J lost 0 bases, V lost 1 base, and 1 base had no gene match. CDR1 and CDR2 (germline): SGHRS, YFSETQ. This CDR3 contains 15 residues. CDR3: CASSLNRGSGNTIYF. The CDR3, as DNA: TGCGCCAGCAGCTTGAACAGGGGCTCTGGAAACACCATATATTTT.

The chain links TRBV7-6 to TRBJ1-2; 8 nucleotides match TRBD1. The CDR3 runs 12 residues. The V and J ends lost 4 bases and 8 bases, in that order; junction bases with no gene match: 3. Germline values: CDR1 SGHVS, CDR2 FNYEAQ. CDR3 in DNA: TGTGCCAGCAGCTCCCACAGGGGGGGCTACACCTTC. Translated: CASSSHRGGYTF.

DNA of the CDR3: TGTGCCAGCAGCCAATTCGGGGACTATGGCTACACCTTC. It encodes CASSQFGDYGYTF. The chain carries TRBV14 and TRBJ1-2; D gene unclear. This CDR3 is built from 13 residues. In germline, CDR1 is SGHDN, CDR2 FVKESK. V was clipped by 2 bases and J by 3 bases, with 7 bases between them.

The chain links TRBV30 to TRBJ1-1; 7 bases map to TRBD1. The CDR3 is made up of 15 amino acids. CDR1 is GTSNPN, CDR2 SVGIG, per germline (reference sequence). V trimming: 2 bases; J trimming: 0 bases; junction bases outside the gene matches: 6. The CDR3 sequence: CAWSSGTAMNTEAFF. In DNA, the CDR3 is TGTGCCTGGAGTTCAGGGACAGCTATGAACACTGAAGCTTTCTTT.

The rearrangement uses TRBV19 and TRBJ2-6; a possible D gene is TRBD1 (5 bases). Trimming took 8 bases from V and 4 from J, leaving 12 bases between them. The CDR3 length is 14 residues. Germline V gene sequence: CDR1 LNHDA, CDR2 SQIVND (reference sequence). The CDR3 DNA is TGTGCCAGTCAGGGTGCCCTGGGGGCCAACGTCCTGACTTTC. This sequence encodes CASQGALGANVLTF. The full variable domain, completed using reference TRBV19 and TRBJ2-6, is DGGITQSPKYLFRKEGQNVTLSCEQNLNHDAMYWYRQDPGQGLRLIYYSQIVNDFQKGDIAEGYSVSREKKESFPLTVTSAQKNPTAFYLCASQGALGANVLTFGAGSRLTVL.

CDR3 coding DNA: TGTGCCAGCAGCTTCCGACTAGCGGAAAACAATGAGCAGTTCTTC. Translated, it gives CASSFRLAENNEQFF. The chain uses TRBV7-9 and TRBJ2-1; 9 bases match TRBD2. V dropped 3 bases and J dropped 5; count of bases not matched to a gene: 5. This CDR3 spans 15 amino acids. The germline gives CDR1 SEHNR, CDR2 FQNEAQ (reference sequence).

This chain uses TRBV5-4 with TRBJ1-2; possibly TRBD1 for D (6 bases). The CDR3 runs 15 residues. V lost 4 bases and J 7 bases, leaving 20 bases between the germline ends. The germline CDR1 and CDR2 sequences are SGHNT and YYREEE (reference sequence). The CDR3: CASSQGQNRRGGYTF. The CDR3 coding sequence is TGTGCCAGCAGCCAAGGACAGAACCGTCGTGGTGGCTACACCTTC.

The chain is built from TRBV18 and TRBJ1-4, with D tentatively TRBD1 (6 bases). CDR3 length equals 14 residues. Germline loops: CDR1 KGHSH, CDR2 LQKENI. Trimming removed 2 bases from V and 3 bases from J, with 7 bases in between. CDR3 coding DNA: TGTGCCAGCTCACCAGGACAGTCTAATGAAAAACTGTTTTTT. Protein product: CASSPGQSNEKLFF.

V is TRBV2 and J is TRBJ1-1; D is unclear. Germline V CDR1 and CDR2: SNHLY, FYNNEI. Trimming took 5 bases from V and 4 from J, leaving 8 bases between them. The CDR3 contains 12 residues. The CDR3 region is CASSLEFTEAFF. The CDR3 coding sequence is TGTGCCAGCAGTTTGGAGTTCACTGAAGCTTTCTTT. The complete variable domain, with remaining parts taken from reference TRBV2 and TRBJ1-1, reads EPEVTQTPSHQVTQMGQEVILRCVPISNHLYFYWYRQILGQKVEFLVSFYNNEISEKSEIFDDQFSVERPDGSNFTLKIRSTKLEDSAMYFCASSLEFTEAFFGQGTRLTVV.

The chain recombines TRBV19 with TRBJ1-1; perhaps TRBD1 as D (6 bases). This CDR3 is built from 15 residues. V was clipped by 5 bases and J by 0 bases, with 13 bases between them. Germline V gene data show CDR1 as LNHDA and CDR2 as SQIVND (reference sequence). The CDR3 region has the DNA TGTGCCAGTAGTCCGAGGACAGTATTGAACACTGAAGCTTTCTTT. Its protein is CASSPRTVLNTEAFF.

The CDR3 loop is CASSFFLGTGNRNQPQHF. CDR3 in DNA: TGTGCCAGCAGCTTTTTCCTCGGGACAGGGAATCGCAATCAGCCCCAGCATTTT. The chain carries TRBV7-2 and TRBJ1-5; 9 positions agree with TRBD1. CDR3 length: 18 residues. V lost 3 bases, J lost 2 bases, and 11 bases stayed unmatched. Germline values: CDR1 SGHTA, CDR2 FQGNSA.

The chain uses TRBV9 and TRBJ1-3; no clear D gene. Trimming cost V 0 bases and J 0 bases, with 7 bases left between them. Germline V lookup: CDR1 SGDLS, CDR2 YYNGEE. The CDR3 length is 15 residues. The CDR3 DNA reads TGTGCCAGCAGCGTAGTTGGGAGCTCTGGAAACACCATATATTTT. This translates into CASSVVGSSGNTIYF. Full variable domain (remainder filled in from reference TRBV9 and TRBJ1-3): DSGVTQTPKHLITATGQRVTLRCSPRSGDLSVYWYQQSLDQGLQFLIQYYNGEERAKGNILERFSAQQFPDLHSELNLSSLELGDSALYFCASSVVGSSGNTIYFGEGSWLTVV.

The chain is built from TRBV29-1 and TRBJ1-1, with D unresolved. V lost 6 bases to trimming and J lost 3 bases, with 14 bases between them. There are 13 residues in the CDR3. Germline V gene data show CDR1 as SQVTM and CDR2 as ANQGSEA. CDR3 residues: CSVDGEKDTEAFF. The CDR3 nucleotides read TGCAGCGTGGACGGGGAGAAGGACACTGAAGCTTTCTTT.

This clone was picked up a small number of times. The V and J genes are TRBV5-1 and TRBJ2-7; 11 bases agree with TRBD2. Trimming took 5 bases from V and 4 from J; bases not matched to a gene: 5. Germline CDR1 reads SGHRS; CDR2 reads YFSETQ. This CDR3 has 14 amino acids. The CDR3 sequence is CASSSTSGVYEQYF. The CDR3 bases are TGCGCCAGCAGTTCGACTAGCGGGGTATACGAGCAGTACTTC. Looking up the rest from reference TRBV5-1 and TRBJ2-7 gives the full variable domain: KAGVTQTPRYLIKTRGQQVTLSCSPISGHRSVSWYQQTPGQGLQFLFEYFSETQRNKGNFPGRFSGRQFSNSRSEMNVSTLELGDSALYLCASSSTSGVYEQYFGPGTRLTVT.

J is TRBJ2-1 and V is TRBV18; 8 bases are a match to TRBD2. Germline lookup yields CDR1 KGHSH and CDR2 LQKENI. The CDR3 is 13 residues long. With 6 bases clipped from V and 5 bases from J, the junction kept 3 bases outside the gene matches. The CDR3: CASSGLGDNEQFF. The CDR3 bases are TGTGCCAGCTCGGGACTAGGGGACAATGAGCAGTTCTTC.

The rearrangement links TRBV11-2 to TRBJ1-1, with D perhaps matching TRBD1 (6 bases). V was trimmed by 5 bases and J by 4 bases, leaving 14 bases between them. The germline V gene has CDR1 SGHAT and CDR2 FQNNGV. The CDR3 sequence is 14 residues long. The CDR3 sequence is CASSVKDRTTEAFF. DNA for the CDR3: TGTGCCAGCAGCGTTAAGGACAGAACCACTGAAGCTTTCTTT.

The V gene is TRBV18, the J gene TRBJ2-2, with unresolved D. Germline V gene lookup returns CDR1 KGHSH and CDR2 LQKENI. The CDR3 runs to 17 residues. The ends were cut back, 2 bases at V and 0 bases at J, with 13 bases in the middle. CDR3 DNA: TGTGCCAGCTCACCAGTCTTGGGCAGGACGAACACCGGGGAGCTGTTTTTT. Amino acids: CASSPVLGRTNTGELFF.

The chain has TRBV5-4 and TRBJ1-4; 9 bases line up with TRBD1. Per germline, CDR1 SGHNT and CDR2 YYREEE (reference sequence). Trimming cost V 2 bases and J 3 bases; bases outside gene matches: 2. This CDR3 has 15 amino acids. In DNA form, the CDR3 reads TGTGCCAGCAGCTTAGGGACAGGGTCTAATGAAAAACTGTTTTTT. The encoded protein is CASSLGTGSNEKLFF.

This sequence joins TRBV6-4 and TRBJ2-3, with a possible D match to TRBD2 (6 bases). The CDR3 consists of 15 residues. Germline V lookup: CDR1 MRHNA, CDR2 SNTAGT. The V and J ends lost 3 bases and 0 bases respectively, with 10 bases between them. The CDR3 DNA sequence: TGTGCCAGCAGTGAACGCGGGGAAAGCACAGATACGCAGTATTTT. Protein sequence: CASSERGESTDTQYF.

V is TRBV19 and J is TRBJ2-5; D may be TRBD1 (5 bases). Trimming removed 11 bases at V and 3 bases at J, with 19 bases between. CDR1 is LNHDA, CDR2 SQIVND, per germline (reference sequence). This CDR3 contains 14 residues. The CDR3 DNA is TGTGCCGCAAGCCAGTCAGGGCTAAAAGAGACCCAGTACTTC. Translated: CAASQSGLKETQYF. The full variable domain, its missing parts supplied by reference TRBV19 and TRBJ2-5, is DGGITQSPKYLFRKEGQNVTLSCEQNLNHDAMYWYRQDPGQGLRLIYYSQIVNDFQKGDIAEGYSVSREKKESFPLTVTSAQKNPTAFYLCAASQSGLKETQYFGPGTRLLVL.

The CDR3 spells CATSNWALNTGELFF. CDR3 nucleotide sequence: TGTGCCACCAGCAATTGGGCCTTGAACACCGGGGAGCTGTTTTTT. The genes are TRBV15 and TRBJ2-2; D is uncertain. Per the germline V gene, CDR1 is LNHNV and CDR2 is YYDKDF (reference sequence). CDR3 size: 15 residues. The ends were cut back, 4 bases at V and 1 base at J, with 10 bases in the middle. Full variable domain (outside the CDR3, taken from reference TRBV15 and TRBJ2-2): DAMVIQNPRYQVTQFGKPVTLSCSQTLNHNVMYWYQQKSSQAPKLLFHYYDKDFNNEADTPDNFQSRRPNTSFCFLDIRSPGLGDTAMYLCATSNWALNTGELFFGEGSRLTVL.

This clone appeared a few times. This sequence joins TRBV18 and TRBJ2-7; perhaps TRBD1 as D (6 bases). V gave up 8 bases and J gave up 2 bases, with 13 bases separating them. Germline V gene lookup returns CDR1 KGHSH and CDR2 LQKENI. This CDR3 spans 13 amino acids. The DNA for the CDR3 is TGTGCCAGCAGAGAGGGACAAACCTACGAGCAGTACTTC. It translates to CASREGQTYEQYF.

The chain employs TRBV11-3 and TRBJ2-2, with a possible D match to TRBD1 (6 bases). Germline values: CDR1 SGHNT, CDR2 YENEEA. The CDR3 has 15 amino acids. V lost 6 bases and J 0 bases, leaving 11 bases between the germline ends. For the CDR3, the DNA is TGTGCCAGCAGGAACAGGGACGCGAACACCGGGGAGCTGTTTTTT. This translates into CASRNRDANTGELFF.

The chain recombines TRBV27 with TRBJ1-2; D is ambiguous. The germline V and J ends were trimmed by 4 bases and 8 bases, with 14 bases remaining between them. Germline lookup yields CDR1 MNHEY and CDR2 SMNVEV (reference sequence). The CDR3 is made up of 13 amino acids. Written as DNA, the CDR3 is TGTGCCAGCAGTTATTATCCCGGAGAGGGCTACACCTTC. Residues: CASSYYPGEGYTF.

This rearrangement joins TRBV6-5 to TRBJ2-5; 9 nucleotides agree with TRBD1. The V segment lost 5 bases and the J segment 7 bases; nucleotides outside the gene matches: 8. Germline values: CDR1 MNHEY, CDR2 SVGAGI. CDR3 length equals 14 residues. The CDR3 DNA follows: TGTGCCAGCAGTCCTGACAGGGGGGTTGGGACCCAGTACTTC. It yields the protein CASSPDRGVGTQYF.

This clone is a singleton in its sample. The chain links TRBV4-1 to TRBJ2-7, with D perhaps TRBD1 (6 bases). The CDR3 contains 16 residues. Germline loops: CDR1 MGHRA, CDR2 YSYEKL. The V and J ends lost 0 bases and 1 base respectively, with 13 bases between them. CDR3 sequence: CASSQDSRGWSYEQYF. The CDR3 bases are TGCGCCAGCAGCCAAGATTCCAGGGGATGGTCCTACGAGCAGTACTTC.

The genes are TRBV5-6 and TRBJ2-4; D call uncertain. The CDR3 runs to 16 residues. Germline values: CDR1 SGHDT, CDR2 YYEEEE. V gave up 6 bases and J gave up 0 bases, with 16 bases separating them. The CDR3 reads CASTEFRGSAKNIQYF. In DNA form, the CDR3 reads TGTGCCAGCACCGAATTTAGAGGTTCAGCCAAAAACATTCAGTACTTC.